This record concerns one T cell receptor (beta chain) sequence. Antigen specificity is unknown. Trimming shortened V by 4 bases and J by 5 bases, and 15 bases separated the two germline ends. The CDR3 extends over 16 amino acids. This sample was taken from a study of T-cell memory formation after mild COVID-19. Study-wide results and limits: In second-wave clones peaking day 37, SARS-CoV-2 specificity remained unconfirmed. While clones contracting from day 15 to 85 were balanced between CD4 and CD8, later expanders leaned CD4+.

Libraries for TCRalpha and TCRbeta carried sample barcodes and unique molecular identifiers via 5'RACE. MiXCR was run by TCRdb on the 5' RACE reads, yielding one entry per CDR3 protein. The sample contains around 370,000 distinct CDR3 sequences, more than 20% of which appear only once. Sequenced input: PBMCs or a T cell subset sorted from them (not recorded which). The rearrangement uses TRBV12-3 or TRBV12-4 and TRBJ2-6, with D unresolved. The clonotype comes from an adult woman who had mild COVID-19 (a few samples of this study predate the infection). Cell type and time point are not known. The CDR3 reads CASSSTLTWRANVLTF. DNA for the CDR3: TGTGCCAGCAGTTCGACCCTGACATGGCGGGCCAACGTCCTGACTTTC.